The T cell receptor (beta chain) under discussion was sequenced for a study of cytomegalovirus exposure and HLA in healthy donors. Findings and limits, study-wide: A previous analysis found most TCR beta V segments productive roughly 90% or roughly 30% of the time.

Primers included in the PCR were 60 Vbeta and 13 Jbeta primers. The table came from immunoSEQ multiplex PCR; TCRdb's copy has only in-frame clones and leaves some out. The data show about 95,000 clones, 80% to 90% seen once. On this clone itself: Its specificity is not known.

V shed 4 bases, J shed 4 bases, and the junction held 8 bases outside the gene matches. This CDR3 comprises 15 residues. Looked up from germline, CDR1 is SGHNT and CDR2 is YYREEE (reference sequence). The J gene is TRBJ2-5, the V gene TRBV5-4; 9 nucleotides agree with TRBD2. The sequencing sample was made of PBMCs. The clonotype originates from a man aged 25-45 years in good health and CMV-seropositive. As DNA, the CDR3 is TGTGCCAGCAGCCGTCCGGGACTAGCCATAGAGACCCAGTACTTC. The encoded protein is CASSRPGLAIETQYF.